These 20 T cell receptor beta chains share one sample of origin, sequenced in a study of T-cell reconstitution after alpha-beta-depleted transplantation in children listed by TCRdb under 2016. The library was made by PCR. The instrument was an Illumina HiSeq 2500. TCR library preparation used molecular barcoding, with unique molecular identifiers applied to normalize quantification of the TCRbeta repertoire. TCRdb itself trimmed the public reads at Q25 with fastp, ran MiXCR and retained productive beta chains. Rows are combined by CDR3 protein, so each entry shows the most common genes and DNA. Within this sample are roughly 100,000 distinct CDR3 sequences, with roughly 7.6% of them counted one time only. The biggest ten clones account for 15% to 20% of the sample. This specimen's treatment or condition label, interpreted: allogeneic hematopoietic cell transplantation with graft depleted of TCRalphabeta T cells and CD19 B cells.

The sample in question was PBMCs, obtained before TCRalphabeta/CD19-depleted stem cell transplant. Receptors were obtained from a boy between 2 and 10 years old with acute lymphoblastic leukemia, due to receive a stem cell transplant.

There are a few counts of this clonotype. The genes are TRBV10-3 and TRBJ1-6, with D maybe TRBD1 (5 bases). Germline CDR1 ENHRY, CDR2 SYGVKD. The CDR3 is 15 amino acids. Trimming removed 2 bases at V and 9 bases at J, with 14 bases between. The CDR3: CAISERGRAGSPLHF. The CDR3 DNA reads TGTGCCATCAGTGAGCGGGGCAGGGCGGGTTCACCCCTCCACTTT.

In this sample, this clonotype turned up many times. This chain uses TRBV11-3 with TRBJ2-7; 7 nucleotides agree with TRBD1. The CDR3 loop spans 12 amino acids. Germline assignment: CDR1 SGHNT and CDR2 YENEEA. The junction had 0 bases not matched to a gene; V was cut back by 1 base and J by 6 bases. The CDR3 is CASSLGQGEQYF. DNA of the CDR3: TGTGCCAGCAGCTTAGGACAGGGCGAGCAGTACTTC.

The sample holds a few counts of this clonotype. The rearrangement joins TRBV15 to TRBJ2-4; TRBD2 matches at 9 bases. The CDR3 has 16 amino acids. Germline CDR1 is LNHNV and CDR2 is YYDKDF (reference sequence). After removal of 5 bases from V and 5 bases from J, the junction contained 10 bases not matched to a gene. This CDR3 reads CATSAAGAGGENIQYF. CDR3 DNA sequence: TGTGCCACCAGCGCGGCGGGAGCGGGGGGAGAAAACATTCAGTACTTC.

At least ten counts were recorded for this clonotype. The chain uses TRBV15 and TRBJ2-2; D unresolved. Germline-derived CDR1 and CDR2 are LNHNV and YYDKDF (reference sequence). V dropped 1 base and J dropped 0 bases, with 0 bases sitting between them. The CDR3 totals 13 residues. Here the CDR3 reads CATSRANTGELFF. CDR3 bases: TGTGCCACCAGCAGAGCGAACACCGGGGAGCTGTTTTTT.

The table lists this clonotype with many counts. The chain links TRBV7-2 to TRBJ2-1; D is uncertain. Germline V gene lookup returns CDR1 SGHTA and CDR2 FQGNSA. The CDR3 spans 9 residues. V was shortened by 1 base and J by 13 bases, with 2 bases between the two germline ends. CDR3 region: CASSLEQFF. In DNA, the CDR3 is TGTGCCAGCAGCTTAGAACAGTTCTTC. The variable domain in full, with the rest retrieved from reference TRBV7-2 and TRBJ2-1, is GAGVSQSPSNKVTEKGKDVELRCDPISGHTALYWYRQSLGQGLEFLIYFQGNSAPDKSGLPSDRFSAERTGGSVSTLTIQRTQQEDSAVYLCASSLEQFFGPGTRLTVL.

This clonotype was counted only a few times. CDR3 DNA: TGTGCCAGCAGTGAAGAATCCATATATTTT. This codes for CASSEESIYF. The chain couples TRBV6-1 to TRBJ1-3; no clear D. V was pared by 1 base and J by 11 bases, with 3 bases between. The CDR3 spans 10 residues. Germline CDR1 MNHNS, CDR2 SASEGT.

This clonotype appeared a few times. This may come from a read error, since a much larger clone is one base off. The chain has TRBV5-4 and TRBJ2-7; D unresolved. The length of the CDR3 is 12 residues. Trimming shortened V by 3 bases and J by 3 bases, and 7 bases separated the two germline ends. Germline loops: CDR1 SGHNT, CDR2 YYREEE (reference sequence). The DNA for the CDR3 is TGTGCCAGCAGCTCGTCACGCTACGAGCAGTACTTC. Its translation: CASSSSRYEQYF.

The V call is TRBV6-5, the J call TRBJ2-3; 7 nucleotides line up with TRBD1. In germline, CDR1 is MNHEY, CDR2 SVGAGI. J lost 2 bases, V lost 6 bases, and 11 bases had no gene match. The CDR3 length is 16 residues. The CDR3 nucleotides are TGTGCCAGCAGATTTGGAAGGGGGCGTTTCACAGATACGCAGTATTTT. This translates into CASRFGRGRFTDTQYF.

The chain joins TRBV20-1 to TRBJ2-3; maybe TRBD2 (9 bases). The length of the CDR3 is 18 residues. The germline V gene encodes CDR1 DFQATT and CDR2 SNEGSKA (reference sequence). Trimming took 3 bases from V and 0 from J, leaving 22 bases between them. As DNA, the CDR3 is TGCAGTGCTAGGGGTACAGGGGGAGCGGGGGGCAGCACAGATACGCAGTATTTT. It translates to CSARGTGGAGGSTDTQYF.

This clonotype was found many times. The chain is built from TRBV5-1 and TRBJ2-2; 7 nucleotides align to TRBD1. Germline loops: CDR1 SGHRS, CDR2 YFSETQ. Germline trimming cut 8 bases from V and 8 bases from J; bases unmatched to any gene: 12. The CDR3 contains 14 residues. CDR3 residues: CASKDGDSGGELFF. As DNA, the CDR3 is TGCGCCAGTAAGGACGGGGACAGCGGTGGGGAGCTGTTTTTT. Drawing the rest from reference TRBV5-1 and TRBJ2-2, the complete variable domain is KAGVTQTPRYLIKTRGQQVTLSCSPISGHRSVSWYQQTPGQGLQFLFEYFSETQRNKGNFPGRFSGRQFSNSRSEMNVSTLELGDSALYLCASKDGDSGGELFFGEGSRLTVL.

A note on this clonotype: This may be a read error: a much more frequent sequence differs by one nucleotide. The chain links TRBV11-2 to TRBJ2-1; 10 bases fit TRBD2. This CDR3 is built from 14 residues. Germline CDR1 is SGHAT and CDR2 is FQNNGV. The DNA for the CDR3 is TGTGCCAGCAGCTTAAGCGGGGGGGCGAATGAGCAGTTATTC. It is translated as CASSLSGGANEQLF.

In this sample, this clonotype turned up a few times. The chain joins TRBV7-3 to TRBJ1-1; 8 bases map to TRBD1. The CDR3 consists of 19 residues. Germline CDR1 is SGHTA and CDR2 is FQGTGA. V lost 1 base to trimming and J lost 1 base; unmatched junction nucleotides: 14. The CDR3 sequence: CASSLRVRGRVKGNTEAFF. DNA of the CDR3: TGTGCCAGCAGCTTAAGGGTCAGGGGGCGGGTGAAGGGGAACACTGAAGCTTTCTTT.

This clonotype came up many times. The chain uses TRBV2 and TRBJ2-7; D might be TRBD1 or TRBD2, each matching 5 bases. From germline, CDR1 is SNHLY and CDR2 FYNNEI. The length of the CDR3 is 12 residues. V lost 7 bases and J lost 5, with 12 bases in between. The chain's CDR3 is CASTPSGHEQYF. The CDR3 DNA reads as TGTGCCAGCACCCCGTCGGGGCACGAGCAGTACTTC.

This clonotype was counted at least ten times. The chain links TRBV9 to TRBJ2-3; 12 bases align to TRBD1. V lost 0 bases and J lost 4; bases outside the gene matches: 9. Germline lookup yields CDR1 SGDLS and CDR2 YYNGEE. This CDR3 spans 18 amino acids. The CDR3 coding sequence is TGTGCCAGCAGCGTAGAAGGATACGGGACAGGGGGCCCAGATACGCAGTATTTT. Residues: CASSVEGYGTGGPDTQYF. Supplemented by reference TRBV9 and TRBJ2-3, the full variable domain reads DSGVTQTPKHLITATGQRVTLRCSPRSGDLSVYWYQQSLDQGLQFLIQYYNGEERAKGNILERFSAQQFPDLHSELNLSSLELGDSALYFCASSVEGYGTGGPDTQYFGPGTRLTVL.

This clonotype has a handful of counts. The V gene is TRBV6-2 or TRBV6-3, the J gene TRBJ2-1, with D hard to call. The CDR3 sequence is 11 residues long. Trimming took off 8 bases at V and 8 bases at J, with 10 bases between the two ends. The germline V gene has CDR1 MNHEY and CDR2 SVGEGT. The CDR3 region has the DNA TGTGCCAGCGGGTACGGCGATGAGCAGTTCTTC. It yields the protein CASGYGDEQFF.

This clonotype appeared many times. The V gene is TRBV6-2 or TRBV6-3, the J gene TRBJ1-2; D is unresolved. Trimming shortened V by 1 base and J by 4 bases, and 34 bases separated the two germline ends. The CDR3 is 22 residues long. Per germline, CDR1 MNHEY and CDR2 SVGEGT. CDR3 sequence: CASSYFLRQPWELSREGYGYTF. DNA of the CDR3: TGTGCCAGCAGTTACTTTCTCCGGCAACCGTGGGAATTGTCCCGGGAGGGCTATGGCTACACCTTC.

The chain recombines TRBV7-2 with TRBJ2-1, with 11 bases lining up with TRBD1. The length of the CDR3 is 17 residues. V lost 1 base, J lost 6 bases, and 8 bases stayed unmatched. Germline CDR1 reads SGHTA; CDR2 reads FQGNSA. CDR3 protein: CASSLGTTGTGGNEQFF. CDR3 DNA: TGTGCCAGCAGCTTAGGGACCACCGGGACAGGGGGCAATGAGCAGTTCTTC.

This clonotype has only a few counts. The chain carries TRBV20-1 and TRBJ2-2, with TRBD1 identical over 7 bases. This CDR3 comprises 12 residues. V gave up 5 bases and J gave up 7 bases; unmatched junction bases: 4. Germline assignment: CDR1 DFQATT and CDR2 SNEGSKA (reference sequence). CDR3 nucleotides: TGCAGTGCTTTAAGACAGGGCGGGGAGCTGTTTTTT. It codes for CSALRQGGELFF.

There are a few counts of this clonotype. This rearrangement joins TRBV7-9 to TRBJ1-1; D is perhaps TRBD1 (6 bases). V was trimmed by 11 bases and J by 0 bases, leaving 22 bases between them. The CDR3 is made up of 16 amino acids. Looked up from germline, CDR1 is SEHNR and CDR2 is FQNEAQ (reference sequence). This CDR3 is CALEGGSWTMNTEAFF. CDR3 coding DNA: TGTGCCCTCGAAGGGGGGTCCTGGACTATGAACACTGAAGCTTTCTTT.

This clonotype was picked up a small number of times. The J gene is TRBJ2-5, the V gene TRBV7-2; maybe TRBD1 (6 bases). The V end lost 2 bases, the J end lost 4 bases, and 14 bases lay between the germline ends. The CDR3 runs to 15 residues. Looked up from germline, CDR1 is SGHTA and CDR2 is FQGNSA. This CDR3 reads CASSLPAGGPETQYF. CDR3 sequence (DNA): TGTGCCAGCAGCTTACCAGCTGGGGGCCCAGAGACCCAGTACTTC.